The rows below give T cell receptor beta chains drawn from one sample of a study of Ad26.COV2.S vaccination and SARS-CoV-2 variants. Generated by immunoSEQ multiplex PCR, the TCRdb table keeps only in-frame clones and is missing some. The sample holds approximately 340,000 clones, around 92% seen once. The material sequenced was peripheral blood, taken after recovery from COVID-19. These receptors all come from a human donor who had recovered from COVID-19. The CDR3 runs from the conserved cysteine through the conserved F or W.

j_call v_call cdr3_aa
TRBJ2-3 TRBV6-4 CATKIQGERTDTQYF
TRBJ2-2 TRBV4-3 CASSQDRGTGELFF
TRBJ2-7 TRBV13 CASSPGAYEQYF
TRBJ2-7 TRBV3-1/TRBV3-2 CASSRRDEQYF
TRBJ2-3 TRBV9 CASKPFPTLTDTQYF
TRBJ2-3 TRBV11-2 CASSLRTGGAGDTQYF
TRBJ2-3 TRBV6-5 CASGGASTDTQYF
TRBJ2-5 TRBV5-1 CASSPGQGLETQYF
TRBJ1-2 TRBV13 CASSSLSVADGYTF
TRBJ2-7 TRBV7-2 CASSFPGQGHEQYF
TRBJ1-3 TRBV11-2 CASSLGSQGIGNTIYF
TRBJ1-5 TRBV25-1 CASSEMGGDQPQHF
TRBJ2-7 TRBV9 CASSVGTSGENYEQYF
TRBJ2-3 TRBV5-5 CASSLGRLFTDTQYF
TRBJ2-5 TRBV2 CASSSYRGQETQYF
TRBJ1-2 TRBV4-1 CASSQEWTANYGYTF
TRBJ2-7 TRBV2 CASRDDADYEQYF
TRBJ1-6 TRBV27 CASSFSGQAPSPLHF
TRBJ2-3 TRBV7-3 CASSQPAGGTDTQYF
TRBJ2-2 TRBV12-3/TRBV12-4 CASRASAGGELFF
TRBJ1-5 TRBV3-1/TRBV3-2 CASSQDGRGGRQPQHF
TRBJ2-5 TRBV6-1 CASTDWTFSLQETQYF
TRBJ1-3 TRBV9 CASSPSSALSGNTIYF
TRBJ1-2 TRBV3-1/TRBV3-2 CASSQPGQEVESYTF
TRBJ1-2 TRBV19 CASTNWTDVGYTF
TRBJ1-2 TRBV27 CASSLFPPGTKWNGYTF
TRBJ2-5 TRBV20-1 CSAKIQETQYF
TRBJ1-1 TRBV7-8 CASLEGLNTEAFF
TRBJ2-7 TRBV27 CASSLRDRRYEQYF
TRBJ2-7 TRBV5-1 CASRSGGLVYEQYF
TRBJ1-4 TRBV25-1 CASSGGLANEKLFF
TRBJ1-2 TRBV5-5 CASSSGQGEVVTF
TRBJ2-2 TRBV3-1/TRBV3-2 CASSQIPFGGGNTGELFF